This is a list of T cell receptor beta chains from one sample in a study of T-cell memory formation after mild COVID-19. A single record per CDR3 protein comes from TCRdb applying MiXCR to the 5' RACE reads. The sample includes 400,000 or so distinct CDR3 sequences, 20% of them seen just once. The specimen was PBMCs or a T cell subset sorted from them (not recorded which). The receptor source for this set is an adult woman who had mild COVID-19 (a few samples of this study predate the infection). Cell type and time point are not known. Each CDR3 is given with its conserved first and last residue. A D gene is named only where the DNA matches it firmly. The size of a clone is reported for some rows only, either as once, few or many, or as a class for expanded clones.

J gene	clone size	V gene	D gene	CDR3 DNA	CDR3 protein
TRBJ1-1	few	TRBV30	-	TGTGCCTGGAGTCATCTCTCGGGGAGCACTGAAGCTTTCTTT	CAWSHLSGSTEAFF
TRBJ2-1	-	TRBV5-4	TRBD2	TGTGCCAGCAGCTCTCTTATTAGCGGGGGGGCAAATGAGCAGTTCTTC	CASSSLISGGANEQFF
TRBJ2-7	few	TRBV24-1	TRBD2	TGTGCCACCAGTGTGGTGGTAGCGGGAGGGCGATACGAGCAGTACTTC	CATSVVVAGGRYEQYF
TRBJ2-1	few	TRBV20-1	-	TGCAGTGCTAGGGACTTGAGCTCCTACAATGAGCAGTTCTTC	CSARDLSSYNEQFF
TRBJ1-3	few	TRBV12-3/TRBV12-4	TRBD1	TGTGCCAGCAGGGGGACAGATCCCTCTGGAAACACCATATATTTT	CASRGTDPSGNTIYF
TRBJ1-3	-	TRBV9	-	TGTGCCAGCAGTCCGGAGGGAGTCGCTGGAAACACCATATATTTT	CASSPEGVAGNTIYF
TRBJ2-7	-	TRBV20-1	-	TGCAGTGCTAACGGGGGAACCTACGAGCAGTACTTC	CSANGGTYEQYF
TRBJ2-5	few	TRBV7-8	-	TGTGCCAGCAGCCTACCCGGGACGCCCCAAGAGACCCAGTACTTC	CASSLPGTPQETQYF
TRBJ2-5	-	TRBV6-2/TRBV6-3	TRBD1	TGTGCCAGCAGCAAGACAGGGAGAAAGGAGACCCAGTACTTC	CASSKTGRKETQYF
TRBJ1-1	-	TRBV11-2	-	TGTGCCAGCAGCTTAGGCCGCGCCAACACTGAAGCTTTCTTT	CASSLGRANTEAFF
TRBJ2-7	-	TRBV2	-	TGTGCCAGCAGTGAAGTGTGGGGGGACAGAAGTGCCTACGAGCAGTACTTC	CASSEVWGDRSAYEQYF
TRBJ2-3	many	TRBV5-6	TRBD1	TGTGCCAGCAGCGGTGGACAGGGTTGGGATACGCAGTATTTT	CASSGGQGWDTQYF
TRBJ2-1	-	TRBV24-1	TRBD2	TGTGCCACCAGTGATTTGGTCGGGACTAGCATCAATGAGCAGTTCTTC	CATSDLVGTSINEQFF